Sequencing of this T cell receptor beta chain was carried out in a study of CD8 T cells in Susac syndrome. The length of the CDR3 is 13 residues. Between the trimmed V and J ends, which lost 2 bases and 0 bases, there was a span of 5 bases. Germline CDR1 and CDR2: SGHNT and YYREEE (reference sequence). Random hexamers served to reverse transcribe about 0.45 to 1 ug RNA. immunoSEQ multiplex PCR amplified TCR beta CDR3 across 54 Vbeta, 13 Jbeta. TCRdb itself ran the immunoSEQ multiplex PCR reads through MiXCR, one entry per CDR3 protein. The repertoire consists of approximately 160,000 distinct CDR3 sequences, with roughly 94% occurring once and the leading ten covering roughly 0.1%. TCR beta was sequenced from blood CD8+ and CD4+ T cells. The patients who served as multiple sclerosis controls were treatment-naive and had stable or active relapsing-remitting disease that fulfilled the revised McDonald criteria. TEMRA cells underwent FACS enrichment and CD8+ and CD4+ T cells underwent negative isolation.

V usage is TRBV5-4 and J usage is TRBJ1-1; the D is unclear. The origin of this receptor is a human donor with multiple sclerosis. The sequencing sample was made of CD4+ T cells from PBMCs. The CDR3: CASSFPMNTEAFF. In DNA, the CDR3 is TGTGCCAGCAGCTTCCCAATGAACACTGAAGCTTTCTTT.